This T cell receptor (beta chain) stems from a study of OX40 agonist ivuxolimab in advanced cancers. Exclusion of a patient followed from autoimmune disease history or systemic immunosuppression. Produced via immunoSEQ multiplex PCR; TCRdb's table is partial and in-frame only. The sample shows approximately 37,000 clones, roughly nine tenths of them seen only once. The TCR comes from an adult with an advanced solid tumor such as melanoma, head and neck, liver or kidney cancer. Sequencing was performed on CD4+ or CD8+ T cells sorted from blood, taken in a trial of the OX40 agonist ivuxolimab.

CDR3 sequence (DNA): TGCGCCAGCAGCCAAACAACAGGGGGGGGCACTGAAGCTTTCTTT. The encoded protein is CASSQTTGGGTEAFF. V gene TRBV4-1 combines with J gene TRBJ1-1; TRBD1 aligns across 8 bases. CDR1 and CDR2 from the germline V gene are MGHRA and YSYEKL. The junction had 6 bases not matched to a gene; V was cut back by 2 bases and J by 4 bases. This CDR3 spans 15 amino acids.